This entry lists 26 T cell receptor beta chains sequenced from one sample in a study of T cell responses to AZD1222 COVID-19 vaccine. Sequenced by immunoSEQ multiplex PCR; TCRdb stores in-frame clones only, minus some. The data show about 100,000 clones, 87% seen once. The specimen was peripheral blood, collected on day 0 of AZD1222 vaccination. These receptors were obtained from an adult in good health.

The gene calls are TRBV6-5 and TRBJ2-7, with TRBD2 identical over 7 bases. Germline-derived CDR1 and CDR2 are MNHEY and SVGAGI. There are 14 residues in the CDR3. V lost 2 bases to trimming and J lost 7 bases; unmatched junction nucleotides: 8. The CDR3 DNA follows: TGTGCCAGCAGTTACCTTTGGGGAGGGCGGGAGCAGTACTTC. It codes for CASSYLWGGREQYF.

CDR3 sequence reads: CASSLRTTAPSEQYF. In DNA, the CDR3 is TGTGCCAGCAGCTTGAGGACCACGGCCCCCTCCGAGCAGTACTTC. The chain links TRBV5-4 to TRBJ2-7; D ambiguous. The CDR3 sequence is 15 residues long. The V gene lost 1 base and the J gene lost 6 bases, with 17 bases spanning the gap. Germline CDR1 reads SGHNT; CDR2 reads YYREEE (reference sequence).

The V call is TRBV7-9, the J call TRBJ2-1; 10 bases are shared with TRBD1. The CDR3 loop spans 14 amino acids. CDR1 and CDR2 (germline): SEHNR, FQNEAQ (reference sequence). J gave up 7 bases and V 5 bases, and 5 bases lay outside the gene matches. Written as DNA, the CDR3 is TGTGCCAGCAGCAGACGGGACAGGGGAAATGAGCAGTTCTTC. Translated, it gives CASSRRDRGNEQFF.

The gene calls are TRBV19 and TRBJ2-1; unclear D gene. V was pared by 7 bases and J by 0 bases, with 10 bases between. This CDR3 has 14 amino acids. The germline V gene encodes CDR1 LNHDA and CDR2 SQIVND (reference sequence). CDR3 coding DNA: TGTGCCAGTAAACCAGCGCACTCCTACAATGAGCAGTTCTTC. Translated: CASKPAHSYNEQFF.

CDR3 in DNA: TGTGCCAGCAGCCCCGTTACGGGAGCGTACGAGCAGTACTTC. It yields the protein CASSPVTGAYEQYF. V gene TRBV27 combines with J gene TRBJ2-7; possible D gene TRBD2, 6 bases. The V end lost 6 bases, the J end lost 4 bases, and 16 bases lay between the germline ends. CDR3 length: 14 amino acids. From germline, CDR1 is MNHEY and CDR2 SMNVEV (reference sequence).

The V call is TRBV28, the J call TRBJ2-3; 13 bases agree with TRBD2. Germline lookup yields CDR1 MDHEN and CDR2 SYDVKM. This CDR3 has 17 residues. V was clipped by 5 bases and J by 7 bases; unmatched bases: 12. The DNA for the CDR3 is TGTGCCAGCAGTGGGGGGACTAGCGGGATGAGGGGTAATACGCAGTATTTT. Its translation: CASSGGTSGMRGNTQYF.

The J gene is TRBJ2-7, the V gene TRBV28, with no clear D. Trimming cost V 0 bases and J 0 bases, with 6 bases left between them. CDR1 MDHEN and CDR2 SYDVKM come from the germline V gene. The CDR3 extends over 14 amino acids. This CDR3 reads CASSLWGFSYEQYF. In DNA form, the CDR3 reads TGTGCCAGCAGTTTATGGGGGTTCTCCTACGAGCAGTACTTC.

The sample holds one count of this clone. The genes are TRBV27 and TRBJ2-4, with D maybe TRBD2 (6 bases). V was shortened by 6 bases and J by 7 bases, with 19 bases between the two germline ends. This CDR3 comprises 15 residues. From germline, CDR1 is MNHEY and CDR2 SMNVEV (reference sequence). CDR3 nucleotide sequence: TGTGCCAGCAGACCAACCGGGACTCCGTTGAACATTCAGTACTTC. Translation gives CASRPTGTPLNIQYF.

The gene calls are TRBV5-5 and TRBJ1-2, with a tentative D call TRBD1 (5 bases). The CDR3 runs to 13 residues. Trimming shortened V by 6 bases and J by 4 bases, and 13 bases separated the two germline ends. Per germline, CDR1 SGHKS and CDR2 YYEKEE (reference sequence). The CDR3 nucleotides are TGTGCCAGCATCACCGGGACGGTCTATGGCTACACCTTC. Translation gives CASITGTVYGYTF.

The V and J genes are TRBV9 and TRBJ2-1; the D is unclear. Germline assignment: CDR1 SGDLS and CDR2 YYNGEE. This CDR3 has 15 amino acids. Trimming removed 4 bases from V and 5 bases from J, with 16 bases in between. The CDR3 DNA reads as TGTGCCAGCAGCCCCCCCTGGTCCTCAGACAATGAGCAGTTCTTC. Translated: CASSPPWSSDNEQFF.

V is TRBV19 and J is TRBJ2-3; TRBD2 matches at 16 bases. Trimming removed 9 bases from V and 0 bases from J; junction bases left unmatched: 3. Germline V gene lookup returns CDR1 LNHDA and CDR2 SQIVND (reference sequence). This CDR3 has 16 residues. The chain's CDR3 is CASTGLAGGSTDTQYF. CDR3 DNA: TGTGCCAGCACGGGACTAGCGGGAGGGAGCACAGATACGCAGTATTTT.

This chain joins TRBV7-2 and TRBJ1-5; 7 bases fit TRBD1. V lost 5 bases and J lost 7; bases outside the gene matches: 5. The CDR3 totals 13 residues. From germline, CDR1 is SGHTA and CDR2 FQGNSA. The CDR3, as DNA: TGTGCCAGCAGCACGACAGGGAACCAGCCCCAGCATTTT. It translates to CASSTTGNQPQHF.

V usage is TRBV18 and J usage is TRBJ2-6; 7 bases line up with TRBD1. V lost 5 bases, J lost 2 bases, and 6 bases stayed unmatched. Germline values: CDR1 KGHSH, CDR2 LQKENI. CDR3 size: 16 residues. The CDR3 DNA sequence: TGTGCCAGCTCAGCCATCACAGGGGCTGGGGCCAACGTCCTGACTTTC. Translation: CASSAITGAGANVLTF.

CDR3 loop: CASPCRLSRETQYF. The CDR3, as DNA: TGCGCCAGCCCCTGTCGACTGTCCCGAGAGACCCAGTACTTC. The V gene is TRBV23-1, the J gene TRBJ2-5, with D unclear. TRBV23-1 is an ORF, and what it does is uncertain. The CDR3 covers 14 residues. Trimming pared 8 bases from V and 4 bases from J, leaving 17 bases between.

This sequence joins TRBV27 and TRBJ2-2, with D possibly matching TRBD1 (5 bases). Trimming took 2 bases from V and 4 from J, leaving 5 bases between them. Germline V gene lookup returns CDR1 MNHEY and CDR2 SMNVEV (reference sequence). The CDR3 has 13 amino acids. The chain's CDR3 is CASSLRGTGELFF. CDR3 bases: TGTGCCAGCAGTTTAAGGGGCACCGGGGAGCTGTTTTTT.

This clone was detected only once. This chain links TRBV6-1 with TRBJ1-6; D uncertain. The CDR3 contains 12 residues. Trimming left V 3 bases short and J 7 bases short, with 4 bases between. Germline lookup yields CDR1 MNHNS and CDR2 SASEGT. CDR3 in amino acids: CASSESNSPLHF. The CDR3 DNA reads as TGTGCCAGCAGTGAGTCCAATTCACCCCTCCACTTT.

The sample holds one count of this clone. V usage is TRBV5-4 and J usage is TRBJ1-2; 7 bases fit TRBD1. CDR3 length equals 15 residues. Germline lookup yields CDR1 SGHNT and CDR2 YYREEE (reference sequence). The V segment lost 2 bases and the J segment 4 bases; nucleotides outside the gene matches: 8. CDR3 loop: CASSFPEQGIYGYTF. In nucleotides, the CDR3 is TGTGCCAGCAGCTTCCCTGAACAGGGGATCTATGGCTACACCTTC.

The CDR3 nucleotides read TGTGCCAGCAGCCGCCTACAGGGCGGCGTTTCACCCCTCCACTTT. Protein product: CASSRLQGGVSPLHF. The chain couples TRBV5-8 to TRBJ1-6; D perhaps matches TRBD1 (6 bases). CDR3 length: 15 residues. The V and J ends lost 4 bases and 9 bases respectively, with 17 bases between them. Germline V lookup: CDR1 SGHTS, CDR2 YDEGEE. Together with reference TRBV5-8 and TRBJ1-6, the CDR3 gives the full variable domain: EAGVTQSPTHLIKTRGQQATLRCSPISGHTSVYWYQQALGLGLQFLLWYDEGEERNRGNFPPRFSGRQFPNYSSELNVNALELEDSALYLCASSRLQGGVSPLHFGNGTRLTVT.

The gene calls are TRBV6-4 and TRBJ2-1; tentatively, D is TRBD2 (5 bases). Germline values: CDR1 MRHNA, CDR2 SNTAGT. The CDR3 is 15 amino acids. The V gene lost 0 bases and the J gene lost 0 bases, with 6 bases spanning the gap. CDR3 nucleotide sequence: TGTGCCAGCAGTGACTCCGGGGACTCCTACAATGAGCAGTTCTTC. Translation: CASSDSGDSYNEQFF.

This clone appeared a few times. The DNA for the CDR3 is TGTGCCAGCAGCTTAGCACTAGCGGGAGACGAGCAGTACTTC. Its translation is CASSLALAGDEQYF. The rearrangement joins TRBV7-9 to TRBJ2-7; 11 nucleotides agree with TRBD2. The CDR3 sequence is 14 residues long. Per germline, CDR1 SEHNR and CDR2 FQNEAQ (reference sequence). V lost 0 bases to trimming and J lost 5 bases; unmatched junction nucleotides: 0.

This clone appeared once. This sequence joins TRBV4-1 and TRBJ2-2; 14 positions match TRBD2. Trimming took 2 bases from V and 1 from J; bases not matched to a gene: 9. CDR1 and CDR2 (germline): MGHRA, YSYEKL. The CDR3 is made up of 20 amino acids. The CDR3 DNA follows: TGCGCCAGCAGCCAAACGGGACTAGCGGGAGTACTTTTGAACACCGGGGAGCTGTTTTTT. Its protein is CASSQTGLAGVLLNTGELFF.

This clone appeared a single time. The genes are TRBV28 and TRBJ1-2, with D possibly being TRBD1 (5 bases). From germline, CDR1 is MDHEN and CDR2 SYDVKM. With 7 bases removed from V and 4 bases from J, the gap between germline ends came to 10 bases. The CDR3 sequence is 12 residues long. The CDR3 protein is CASTLTGYGYTF. In DNA, the CDR3 is TGTGCCAGCACCCTTACAGGCTATGGCTACACCTTC.

The chain combines TRBV6-1 with TRBJ1-1, with a tentative D call TRBD1 (5 bases). Trimming took off 6 bases at V and 7 bases at J, with 21 bases between the two ends. Germline V CDR1 and CDR2: MNHNS, SASEGT. There are 15 residues in the CDR3. Written as DNA, the CDR3 is TGTGCCAGCAGGACCGGGACTTCCCCTTTGGGTGAAGCTTTCTTT. Translating it yields CASRTGTSPLGEAFF.

The chain's CDR3 is CASSQAYVRGQPQHF. In nucleotides, the CDR3 is TGCGCCAGCAGCCAAGCCTACGTCAGAGGGCAGCCCCAGCATTTT. The chain has TRBV4-1 and TRBJ1-5; D is unclear. V lost 1 base and J 7 bases, leaving 14 bases between the germline ends. Germline CDR1 MGHRA, CDR2 YSYEKL. The CDR3 contains 15 residues.

The rearrangement joins TRBV10-2 to TRBJ1-2, with D tentatively TRBD1 (5 bases). The CDR3 has 14 amino acids. The ends were cut back, 0 bases at V and 6 bases at J, with 11 bases in the middle. CDR1 is WSHSY, CDR2 SAAADI, per germline. This CDR3 is CASSESMTVHGYTF. CDR3 DNA: TGCGCCAGCAGTGAGTCGATGACAGTCCATGGCTACACCTTC.

V is TRBV19 and J is TRBJ1-1; unclear D gene. Trimming removed 5 bases at V and 6 bases at J, with 13 bases between. The length of the CDR3 is 13 residues. CDR1 is LNHDA, CDR2 SQIVND, per germline (reference sequence). The CDR3 spells CASSPWRGAEAFF. CDR3 sequence (DNA): TGTGCCAGTAGTCCCTGGCGTGGGGCTGAAGCTTTCTTT.